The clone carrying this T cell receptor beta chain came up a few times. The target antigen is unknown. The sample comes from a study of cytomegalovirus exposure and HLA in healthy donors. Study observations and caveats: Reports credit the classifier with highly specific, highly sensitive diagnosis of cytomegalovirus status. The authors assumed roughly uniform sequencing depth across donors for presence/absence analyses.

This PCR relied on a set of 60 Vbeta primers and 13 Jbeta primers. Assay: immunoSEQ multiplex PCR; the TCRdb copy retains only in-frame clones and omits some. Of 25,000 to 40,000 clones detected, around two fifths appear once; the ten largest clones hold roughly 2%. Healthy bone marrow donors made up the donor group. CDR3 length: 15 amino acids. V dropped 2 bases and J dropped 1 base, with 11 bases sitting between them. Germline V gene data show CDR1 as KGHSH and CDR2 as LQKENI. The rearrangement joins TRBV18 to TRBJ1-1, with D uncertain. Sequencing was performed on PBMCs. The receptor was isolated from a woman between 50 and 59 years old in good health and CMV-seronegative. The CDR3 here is CASSPSYRENTEAFF. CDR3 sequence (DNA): TGTGCCAGCTCACCATCGTACAGAGAGAACACTGAAGCTTTCTTT.